These 27 T cell receptor beta chains were sequenced from one sample in a study of blood T cell repertoires in COVID-19. Clones were sequenced by immunoSEQ multiplex PCR, and TCRdb holds only the in-frame ones, with some missing. The repertoire has 35,000 to 50,000 clones, around 89% of them found once; the top ten carry 15%. Input material: peripheral blood. These TCRs come from a man in his 70s with active COVID-19.

The chain uses TRBV5-1 and TRBJ2-1; a weak D match, TRBD1 (5 bases). Germline V gene data show CDR1 as SGHRS and CDR2 as YFSETQ. The CDR3 has 16 amino acids. Trimming left V 4 bases short and J 5 bases short, with 19 bases between. In DNA form, the CDR3 reads TGCGCCAGCAGCCCCGCACCTTACAGGTCAGACAATGAGCAGTTCTTC. Protein: CASSPAPYRSDNEQFF. Together with reference TRBV5-1 and TRBJ2-1, the CDR3 gives the full variable domain: KAGVTQTPRYLIKTRGQQVTLSCSPISGHRSVSWYQQTPGQGLQFLFEYFSETQRNKGNFPGRFSGRQFSNSRSEMNVSTLELGDSALYLCASSPAPYRSDNEQFFGPGTRLTVL.

In nucleotides, the CDR3 is TGTGCCAGCAGCCCTCAGGCCAGCCGACCAGATACGCAGTATTTT. Amino acids: CASSPQASRPDTQYF. The chain has TRBV9 and TRBJ2-3; no reliable D call. The CDR3 covers 15 residues. Trimming stripped 4 bases from V and 4 bases from J, with 16 bases between. Germline V gene data show CDR1 as SGDLS and CDR2 as YYNGEE.

V and J are TRBV2 and TRBJ2-2; D perhaps matches TRBD2 (5 bases). Trimming cost V 7 bases and J 2 bases, with 11 bases left between them. The CDR3 is made up of 14 amino acids. From germline, CDR1 is SNHLY and CDR2 FYNNEI. This CDR3 is CASNYLANTGELFF. CDR3 DNA sequence: TGTGCCAGCAACTACCTAGCAAACACCGGGGAGCTGTTTTTT.

The chain carries TRBV13 and TRBJ2-7; 8 nucleotides match TRBD2. The CDR3 spans 15 residues. V lost 3 bases to trimming and J lost 6 bases; unmatched junction nucleotides: 10. In germline, CDR1 is PRHDT, CDR2 FYEKMQ (reference sequence). The CDR3: CASSLSGGSPGEQYF. CDR3 in DNA: TGTGCCAGCAGCTTGTCGGGGGGGTCCCCCGGCGAGCAGTACTTC.

Here the CDR3 DNA reads TGTGCCAGCAGGACGGACAGTGGAGCTTTCTTT. As protein: CASRTDSGAFF. This chain uses TRBV2 with TRBJ1-1, with a possible D match to TRBD1 (6 bases). The V end lost 6 bases, the J end lost 10 bases, and 12 bases lay between the germline ends. The germline gives CDR1 SNHLY, CDR2 FYNNEI. The CDR3 covers 11 residues. Based on the CDR3 plus reference TRBV2 and TRBJ1-1, the full variable domain is EPEVTQTPSHQVTQMGQEVILRCVPISNHLYFYWYRQILGQKVEFLVSFYNNEISEKSEIFDDQFSVERPDGSNFTLKIRSTKLEDSAMYFCASRTDSGAFFGQGTRLTVV.

The chain uses TRBV5-6 and TRBJ2-3, with 10 bases lining up with TRBD2. Trimming cost V 1 base and J 0 bases; bases outside gene matches: 5. The CDR3 has 17 amino acids. Per the germline V gene, CDR1 is SGHDT and CDR2 is YYEEEE. The CDR3 nucleotides read TGTGCCAGCAGCTTGTCAGCGGGGGGGCTGAGCACAGATACGCAGTATTTT. Encoded protein: CASSLSAGGLSTDTQYF.

The chain links TRBV10-3 to TRBJ1-1; D is ambiguous. V was trimmed by 10 bases and J by 5 bases, leaving 17 bases between them. CDR1 is ENHRY, CDR2 SYGVKD, per germline. This CDR3 is built from 13 residues. For the CDR3, the DNA is TGTGCCACGGGATCTACCCCGGCGACTGAAGCTTTCTTT. As protein: CATGSTPATEAFF.

This chain joins TRBV7-3 and TRBJ2-4; TRBD1 aligns across 8 bases. Germline V gene sequence: CDR1 SGHTA, CDR2 FQGTGA. The CDR3 totals 16 residues. J was trimmed by 3 bases and V by 2 bases; bases with no gene match: 6. This CDR3 reads CASSLGQGLGKNIQYF. The CDR3 DNA is TGTGCCAGCAGCTTAGGACAGGGACTGGGCAAAAACATTCAGTACTTC.

This chain joins TRBV5-1 and TRBJ1-4; 8 bases match TRBD1. Germline trimming cut 4 bases from V and 0 bases from J; bases unmatched to any gene: 2. The CDR3 totals 15 residues. Germline CDR1 is SGHRS and CDR2 is YFSETQ. CDR3 DNA: TGCGCCAGCAGCAAACAGGGGGCAACTAATGAAAAACTGTTTTTT. Protein: CASSKQGATNEKLFF. Full variable domain (rest looked up from reference TRBV5-1 and TRBJ1-4): KAGVTQTPRYLIKTRGQQVTLSCSPISGHRSVSWYQQTPGQGLQFLFEYFSETQRNKGNFPGRFSGRQFSNSRSEMNVSTLELGDSALYLCASSKQGATNEKLFFGSGTQLSVL.

The CDR3 sequence is CASSETDRRGYTF. The CDR3 region has the DNA TGTGCCAGCAGTGAGACGGACAGGAGAGGCTACACCTTC. The chain combines TRBV6-1 with TRBJ1-2; TRBD1 aligns across 7 bases. The CDR3 spans 13 residues. V lost 3 bases to trimming and J lost 8 bases; unmatched junction nucleotides: 6. Germline loops: CDR1 MNHNS, CDR2 SASEGT.

CDR3 DNA sequence: TGTGCCAGTAGTAAGGAGGGTCTCAACTATGGCTACACCTTC. It translates to CASSKEGLNYGYTF. The chain uses TRBV19 and TRBJ1-2; D is unresolved. Germline lookup yields CDR1 LNHDA and CDR2 SQIVND (reference sequence). V was pared by 4 bases and J by 2 bases, with 11 bases between. The CDR3 runs to 14 residues.

V usage is TRBV3-1 (or the pseudogene TRBV3-2) and J usage is TRBJ1-6; D is perhaps TRBD1 (5 bases). The CDR3 runs 15 residues. The germline V and J ends were trimmed by 4 bases and 3 bases, with 10 bases remaining between them. Germline CDR1 and CDR2: LGHDT and YNNKEL (reference sequence). The CDR3 DNA is TGTGCCAGCAGCCTAGACAGTCTCTATAATTCACCCCTCCACTTT. Protein product: CASSLDSLYNSPLHF.

The V gene is TRBV3-1 (or the pseudogene TRBV3-2), the J gene TRBJ1-5, with a weak D call TRBD1 (5 bases). CDR3 length equals 15 residues. Germline CDR1 is LGHDT and CDR2 is YNNKEL (reference sequence). The germline V and J ends were trimmed by 1 base and 4 bases, with 11 bases remaining between them. The CDR3 DNA follows: TGTGCCAGCAGCCAAGGCGGGACGGGTAATCAGCCCCAGCATTTT. Translating it yields CASSQGGTGNQPQHF.

As DNA, the CDR3 is TGTGCCAGCAGACAGACCGTCTCTGGAAACACCATATATTTT. Protein sequence: CASRQTVSGNTIYF. The J gene is TRBJ1-3, the V gene TRBV2, with D unresolved. V was trimmed by 6 bases and J by 0 bases, leaving 9 bases between them. The CDR3 is made up of 14 amino acids. The germline gives CDR1 SNHLY, CDR2 FYNNEI.

The V call is TRBV7-9, the J call TRBJ2-4; 9 bases map to TRBD1. CDR3 length: 15 residues. The V and J ends lost 5 bases and 9 bases, in that order; junction bases with no gene match: 11. The germline gives CDR1 SEHNR, CDR2 FQNEAQ (reference sequence). The DNA of the CDR3 is TGTGCCAGCAGCAACACAAACAGGGGGCTCAGCATTCAGTACTTC. Translation: CASSNTNRGLSIQYF.

The chain has TRBV5-4 and TRBJ2-1, with 8 nucleotides matching TRBD1. The junction had 16 bases not matched to a gene; V was cut back by 4 bases and J by 7 bases. Germline CDR1 reads SGHNT; CDR2 reads YYREEE (reference sequence). This CDR3 is 17 amino acids long. CDR3 nucleotide sequence: TGTGCCAGCAGCCGTATGCCACAGGGGGTGGTAGGAAATGAGCAGTTCTTC. Protein sequence: CASSRMPQGVVGNEQFF. The full variable domain, completed using reference TRBV5-4 and TRBJ2-1, is ETGVTQSPTHLIKTRGQQVTLRCSSQSGHNTVSWYQQALGQGPQFIFQYYREEENGRGNFPPRFSGLQFPNYSSELNVNALELDDSALYLCASSRMPQGVVGNEQFFGPGTRLTVL.

The rearrangement links TRBV7-8 to TRBJ2-3; 14 nucleotides align to TRBD2. The germline CDR1 and CDR2 sequences are SGHVS and FQNEAQ. V shed 3 bases, J shed 1 base, and the junction held 9 bases outside the gene matches. The CDR3 is 19 residues long. The CDR3 DNA sequence: TGTGCCAGCAGCTTCTTCAGTGGACTAGCGGGGGGAGGCACAGATACGCAGTATTTT. This gives the protein CASSFFSGLAGGGTDTQYF.

V gene TRBV11-2 combines with J gene TRBJ1-2; D is ambiguous. The CDR3 is 13 residues long. In germline, CDR1 is SGHAT, CDR2 FQNNGV. Trimming took off 5 bases at V and 13 bases at J, with 20 bases between the two ends. In DNA form, the CDR3 reads TGTGCCAGCAGCCCGAGGGTCGGGGAGATCGGCACCTTC. It translates to CASSPRVGEIGTF.

V is TRBV19 and J is TRBJ2-1, with 9 bases that match TRBD1. The CDR3 is 13 amino acids. V lost 6 bases to trimming and J lost 6 bases; unmatched junction nucleotides: 3. In germline, CDR1 is LNHDA, CDR2 SQIVND (reference sequence). CDR3 nucleotide sequence: TGTGCCAGTAGAAGGGACAGGGTCAATGAGCAGTTCTTC. It codes for CASRRDRVNEQFF.

This chain joins TRBV10-1 and TRBJ1-6; the D gene is possibly TRBD1 (5 bases). CDR3 size: 14 residues. Germline loops: CDR1 WNHNN, CDR2 SYGVQD (reference sequence). V lost 9 bases and J 5 bases, leaving 14 bases between the germline ends. The CDR3 protein is CARPKGQDNSPLHF. CDR3 sequence (DNA): TGCGCCAGGCCCAAGGGGCAGGATAATTCACCCCTCCACTTT.

The chain links TRBV11-3 to TRBJ2-2; D might be TRBD2 (7 bases). CDR3 length equals 14 residues. Trimming cost V 6 bases and J 1 base, with 9 bases left between them. CDR1 is SGHNT and CDR2 is YENEEA in the germline V gene. The CDR3 bases are TGTGCCAGCAGAAGGGGGGGGAACACCGGGGAGCTGTTTTTT. Translated: CASRRGGNTGELFF. The full variable domain, in which reference TRBV11-3 and TRBJ2-2 provide the parts outside the CDR3, is EAGVVQSPRYKIIEKKQPVAFWCNPISGHNTLYWYLQNLGQGPELLIRYENEEAVDDSQLPKDRFSAERLKGVDSTLKIQPAELGDSAVYLCASRRGGNTGELFFGEGSRLTVL.

CDR3 loop: CASSTPLGTASYEQYF. CDR3 DNA sequence: TGTGCCAGCAGTACCCCCCTCGGGACAGCTTCTTACGAGCAGTACTTC. J is TRBJ2-7 and V is TRBV28; TRBD1 aligns across 7 bases. This CDR3 region has 16 residues. The junction had 14 bases not matched to a gene; V was cut back by 5 bases and J by 4 bases. CDR1 is MDHEN, CDR2 SYDVKM, per germline.

DNA for the CDR3: TGTGCCAGCTCACCACGAGTTGCCGGTGTTGAGAACACTGAAGCTTTCTTT. This encodes CASSPRVAGVENTEAFF. V usage is TRBV18 and J usage is TRBJ1-1; D not certain. V was shortened by 1 base and J by 1 base, with 16 bases between the two germline ends. CDR3 length: 17 amino acids. Germline CDR1 and CDR2: KGHSH and LQKENI.

The V and J genes are TRBV5-1 and TRBJ2-5, with TRBD2 matching over 15 bases. With V trimmed by 3 bases and J by 1 base, 4 bases remained unmatched. Germline assignment: CDR1 SGHRS and CDR2 YFSETQ. The CDR3 has 17 residues. Written as DNA, the CDR3 is TGCGCCAGCAGCTGGGGGACTAGCGGGGGGATCCAAGAGACCCAGTACTTC. Protein sequence: CASSWGTSGGIQETQYF. The variable domain in full, completed from reference TRBV5-1 and TRBJ2-5, reads KAGVTQTPRYLIKTRGQQVTLSCSPISGHRSVSWYQQTPGQGLQFLFEYFSETQRNKGNFPGRFSGRQFSNSRSEMNVSTLELGDSALYLCASSWGTSGGIQETQYFGPGTRLLVL.

The chain has TRBV6-1 and TRBJ1-5; possibly TRBD1 for D (6 bases). The V gene lost 4 bases and the J gene lost 11 bases, with 24 bases spanning the gap. Germline V gene data show CDR1 as MNHNS and CDR2 as SASEGT. The CDR3 spans 16 residues. This chain's CDR3 is CASSVAGTPGQGAQHF. The DNA of the CDR3 is TGTGCCAGCAGTGTAGCCGGGACACCCGGACAAGGGGCCCAGCATTTT.

This chain uses TRBV5-1 with TRBJ1-1; D not certain. The CDR3 runs 16 residues. The V gene lost 2 bases and the J gene lost 1 base, with 15 bases spanning the gap. Germline-derived CDR1 and CDR2 are SGHRS and YFSETQ. Here the CDR3 reads CASSFGQLGRNTEAFF. The CDR3 region has the DNA TGCGCCAGCAGCTTTGGTCAACTAGGGAGGAACACTGAAGCTTTCTTT.

This sequence joins TRBV13 and TRBJ1-2; the D is unclear. V was cut by 3 bases and J by 14 bases, with 16 bases left in between. The CDR3 sequence is 12 residues long. Germline loops: CDR1 PRHDT, CDR2 FYEKMQ (reference sequence). CDR3: CASSFYSPGGTF. CDR3 bases: TGTGCCAGCAGCTTCTACTCTCCAGGTGGGACCTTC. The full variable domain, rest sourced from reference TRBV13 and TRBJ1-2, is AAGVIQSPRHLIKEKRETATLKCYPIPRHDTVYWYQQGPGQDPQFLISFYEKMQSDKGSIPDRFSAQQFSDYHSELNMSSLELGDSALYFCASSFYSPGGTFGSGTRLTVV.